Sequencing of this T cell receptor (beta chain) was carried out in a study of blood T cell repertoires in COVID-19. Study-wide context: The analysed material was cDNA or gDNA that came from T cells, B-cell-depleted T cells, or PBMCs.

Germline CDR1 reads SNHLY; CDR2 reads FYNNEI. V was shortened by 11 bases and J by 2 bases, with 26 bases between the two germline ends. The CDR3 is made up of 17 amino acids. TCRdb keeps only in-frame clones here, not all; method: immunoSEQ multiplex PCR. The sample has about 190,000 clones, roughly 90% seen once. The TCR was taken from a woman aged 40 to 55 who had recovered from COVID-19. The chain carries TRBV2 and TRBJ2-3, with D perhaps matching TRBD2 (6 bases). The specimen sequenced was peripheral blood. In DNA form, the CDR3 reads TGTGCCGGAAGAGGGGAATTGCAAGCGGGTTTCACAGATACGCAGTATTTT. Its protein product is CAGRGELQAGFTDTQYF. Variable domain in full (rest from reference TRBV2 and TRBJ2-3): EPEVTQTPSHQVTQMGQEVILRCVPISNHLYFYWYRQILGQKVEFLVSFYNNEISEKSEIFDDQFSVERPDGSNFTLKIRSTKLEDSAMYFCAGRGELQAGFTDTQYFGPGTRLTVL.